This TCR beta chain comes out of a study of blood T cell repertoires in COVID-19. The method was immunoSEQ multiplex PCR; TCRdb's version includes in-frame clones alone and lacks a portion of them. The sample includes 150,000 or so clones, roughly 81% of them seen just once. The CDR3 consists of 14 residues. CDR1 is MRHNA and CDR2 is SNTAGT in the germline V gene. J was trimmed by 6 bases and V by 2 bases; bases with no gene match: 0. The chain carries TRBV6-4 and TRBJ2-1, with 11 nucleotides matching TRBD1. The sequence derives from a human donor with acute or convalescent COVID-19. The donor label of this sample is uncertain. Sequenced material: peripheral blood. This chain's CDR3 is CASSDGTGGNEQFF. The CDR3 DNA sequence: TGTGCCAGCAGTGACGGGACAGGGGGCAATGAGCAGTTCTTC.